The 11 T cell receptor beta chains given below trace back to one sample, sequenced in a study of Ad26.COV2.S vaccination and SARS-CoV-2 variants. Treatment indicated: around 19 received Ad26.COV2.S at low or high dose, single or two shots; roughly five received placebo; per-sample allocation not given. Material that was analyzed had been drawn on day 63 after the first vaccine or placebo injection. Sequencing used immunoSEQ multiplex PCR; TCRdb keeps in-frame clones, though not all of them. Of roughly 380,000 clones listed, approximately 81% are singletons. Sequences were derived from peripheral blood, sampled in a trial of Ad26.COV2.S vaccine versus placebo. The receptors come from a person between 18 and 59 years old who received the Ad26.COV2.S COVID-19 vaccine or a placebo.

The CDR3 sequence is CASSKELPFPEGEQYF. The CDR3 DNA reads TGTGCCAGCAGCAAAGAACTCCCATTTCCAGAGGGTGAGCAGTACTTC. The chain joins TRBV21-1 to TRBJ2-7; the table's D call of TRBD2 was not tested on the DNA. TRBV21-1 is assigned pseudogene status. This CDR3 is built from 16 residues.

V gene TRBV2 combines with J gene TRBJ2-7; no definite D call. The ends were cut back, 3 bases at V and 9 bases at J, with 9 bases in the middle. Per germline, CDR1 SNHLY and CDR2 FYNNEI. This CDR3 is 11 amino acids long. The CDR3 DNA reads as TGTGCCAGCAGTGATGGTGGGCGGCAGTACTTC. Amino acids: CASSDGGRQYF.

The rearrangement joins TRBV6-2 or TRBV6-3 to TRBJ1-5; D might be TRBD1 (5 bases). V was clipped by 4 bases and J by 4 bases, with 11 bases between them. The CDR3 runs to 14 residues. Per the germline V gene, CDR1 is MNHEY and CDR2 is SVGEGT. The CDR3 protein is CASSWGGGNQPQHF. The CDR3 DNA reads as TGTGCCAGCAGTTGGGGGGGTGGAAATCAGCCCCAGCATTTT.

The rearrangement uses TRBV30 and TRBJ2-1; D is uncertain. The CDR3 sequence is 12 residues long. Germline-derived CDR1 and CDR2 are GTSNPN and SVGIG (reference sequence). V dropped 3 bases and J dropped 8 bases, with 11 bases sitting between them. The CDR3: CAWRAQSDEQFF. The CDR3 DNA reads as TGTGCCTGGAGGGCCCAAAGTGATGAGCAGTTCTTC.

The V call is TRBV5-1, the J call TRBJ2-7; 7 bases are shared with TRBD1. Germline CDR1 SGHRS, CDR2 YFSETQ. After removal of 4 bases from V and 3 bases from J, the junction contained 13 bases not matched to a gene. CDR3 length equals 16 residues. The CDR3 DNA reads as TGCGCCAGCAGCGCAGGTCTCCGGGACAGCGGCTACGAGCAGTACTTC. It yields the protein CASSAGLRDSGYEQYF. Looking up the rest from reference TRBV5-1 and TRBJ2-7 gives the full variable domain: KAGVTQTPRYLIKTRGQQVTLSCSPISGHRSVSWYQQTPGQGLQFLFEYFSETQRNKGNFPGRFSGRQFSNSRSEMNVSTLELGDSALYLCASSAGLRDSGYEQYFGPGTRLTVT.

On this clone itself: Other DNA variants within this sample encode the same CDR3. As DNA, the CDR3 is TGTGCCAGCTCACCACCGGGACTAGCGGGCTACGAGCAGTACTTC. It codes for CASSPPGLAGYEQYF. The chain recombines TRBV18 with TRBJ2-7; 12 bases fit TRBD2. The V gene's germline CDR1 is KGHSH and CDR2 LQKENI. The CDR3 is 15 amino acids. The V gene end was trimmed by 0 bases and the J gene end by 3 bases; junction bases not matched to a gene: 0.

CDR3 DNA: TGTGCCAGCTCACCAAGCCACAGGGGGCTAGATGGCTACACCTTC. Amino acids: CASSPSHRGLDGYTF. The chain couples TRBV18 to TRBJ1-2; the match to TRBD1 covers 9 bases. The CDR3 consists of 15 residues. Germline V gives CDR1 KGHSH, CDR2 LQKENI. Trimming removed 2 bases from V and 6 bases from J; junction bases left unmatched: 7.

This CDR3 is CASRRASTNEKLFF. The CDR3 DNA reads TGTGCCAGCAGAAGGGCTTCAACTAATGAAAAACTGTTTTTT. The J gene is TRBJ1-4, the V gene TRBV27; no clear D gene. The V gene's germline CDR1 is MNHEY and CDR2 SMNVEV (reference sequence). V lost 6 bases to trimming and J lost 0 bases, with 8 bases between them. The CDR3 loop spans 14 amino acids.

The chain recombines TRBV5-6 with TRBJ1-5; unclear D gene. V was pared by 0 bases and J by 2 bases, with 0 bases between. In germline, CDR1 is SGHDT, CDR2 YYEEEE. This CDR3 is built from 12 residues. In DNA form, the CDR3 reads TGTGCCAGCAGCTTGGGCAATCAGCCCCAGCATTTT. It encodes CASSLGNQPQHF.

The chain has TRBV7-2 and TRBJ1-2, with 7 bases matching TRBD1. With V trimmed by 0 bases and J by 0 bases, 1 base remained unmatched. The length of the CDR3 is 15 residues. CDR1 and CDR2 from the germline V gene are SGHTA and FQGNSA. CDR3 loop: CASSLAQGANYGYTF. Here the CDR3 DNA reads TGTGCCAGCAGCTTAGCGCAGGGGGCTAACTATGGCTACACCTTC.

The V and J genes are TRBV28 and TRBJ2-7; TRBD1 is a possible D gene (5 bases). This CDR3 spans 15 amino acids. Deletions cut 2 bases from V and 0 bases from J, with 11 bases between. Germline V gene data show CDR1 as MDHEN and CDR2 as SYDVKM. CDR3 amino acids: CASSLDQGSSYEQYF. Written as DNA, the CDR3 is TGTGCCAGCAGTTTAGATCAGGGCAGCTCCTACGAGCAGTACTTC.